The present T cell receptor (beta chain) was sequenced within a study of shared clonotypes between healthy human individuals. Across the study: Researchers assigned three CD4 naive, three CD4 memory, two CD8 naive and one CD8 memory plate to each donor.

Researchers partitioned CD4+ cells into CD45RA+ naive and CD45RA-negative memory subsets. General study findings and limits: With four donors compared, 4% to 5.5% of naive CD4 clonotypes were shared. The authors expected sequencing depth to affect clonotype sharing among donors.

This clone was picked up one time. The antigen remains unidentified. Repertoires were generated with immunoSEQ multiplex PCR, while TCRdb's copy carries only in-frame clones and drops some. The repertoire holds roughly 2.2 million clones, with approximately 90% as singletons. Germline loops: CDR1 SQVTM, CDR2 ANQGSEA. This CDR3 comprises 11 residues. V shed 7 bases, J shed 10 bases, and the junction held 7 bases outside the gene matches. The chain links TRBV29-1 to TRBJ2-1; TRBD2 matches at 7 bases. Material: naive CD4+ T cells from PBMCs. Subset meaning: CD45RA+ positively selected. The receptor comes from a man younger than 30 in good health. Some clones in this sample may be carry-over from other donors' samples. The CDR3 region has the DNA TGCAGCGCGCAGCGGGAACAAGAGCAGTTCTTC. Translated, it gives CSAQREQEQFF.